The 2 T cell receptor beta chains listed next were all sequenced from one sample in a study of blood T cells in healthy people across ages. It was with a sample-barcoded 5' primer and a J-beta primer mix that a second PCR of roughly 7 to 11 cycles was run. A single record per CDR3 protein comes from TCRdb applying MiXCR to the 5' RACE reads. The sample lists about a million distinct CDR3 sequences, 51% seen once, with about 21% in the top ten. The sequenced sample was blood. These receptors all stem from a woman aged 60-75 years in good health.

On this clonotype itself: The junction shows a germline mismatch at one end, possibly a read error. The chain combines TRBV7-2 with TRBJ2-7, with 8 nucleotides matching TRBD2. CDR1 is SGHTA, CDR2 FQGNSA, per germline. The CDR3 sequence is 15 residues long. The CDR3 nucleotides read TGTGCCAGCAGCTTGGATAGCGGGATGACCTACAAGCAGTACTTC. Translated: CASSLDSGMTYKQYF.

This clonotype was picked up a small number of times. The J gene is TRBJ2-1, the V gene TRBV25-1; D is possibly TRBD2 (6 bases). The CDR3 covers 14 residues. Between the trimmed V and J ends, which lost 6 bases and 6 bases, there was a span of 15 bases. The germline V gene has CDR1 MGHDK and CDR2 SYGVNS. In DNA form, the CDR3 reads TGTGCCAGCAGAGACCAGGGAGGAGGCAATGAGCAGTTCTTC. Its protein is CASRDQGGGNEQFF.